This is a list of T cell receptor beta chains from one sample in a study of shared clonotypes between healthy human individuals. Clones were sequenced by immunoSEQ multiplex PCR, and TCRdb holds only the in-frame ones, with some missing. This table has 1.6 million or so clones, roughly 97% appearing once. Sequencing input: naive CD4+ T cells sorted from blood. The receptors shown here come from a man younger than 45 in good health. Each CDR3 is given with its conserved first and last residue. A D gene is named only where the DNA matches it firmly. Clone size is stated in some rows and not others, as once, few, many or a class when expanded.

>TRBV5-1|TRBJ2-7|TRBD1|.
CASSTGTGGYEQYF
TGCGCCAGCAGCACCGGGACAGGGGGCTACGAGCAGTACTTC
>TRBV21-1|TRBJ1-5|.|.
CASSSGQGPYQPQHF
TGTGCCAGCAGCTCAGGACAGGGCCCTTATCAGCCCCAGCATTTT
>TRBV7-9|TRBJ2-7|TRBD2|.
CASSFYSSLLAGELNEQYF
TGTGCCAGCAGCTTTTATTCGTCTCTACTAGCGGGAGAATTGAACGAGCAGTACTTC
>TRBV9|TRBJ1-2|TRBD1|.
CASSAGGGQGLYGYTF
TGTGCCAGCAGCGCCGGGGGAGGACAGGGACTCTATGGCTACACCTTC
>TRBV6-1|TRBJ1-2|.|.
CASSETGSYGYTF
TGTGCCAGCAGTGAAACAGGATCATATGGCTACACCTTC
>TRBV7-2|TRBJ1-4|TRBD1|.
CASSLDRGLFEKLFF
TGTGCCAGCAGCTTGGACAGGGGGCTCTTCGAAAAACTGTTTTTT
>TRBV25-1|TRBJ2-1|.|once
CASSEFSRKQGQFF
TGTGCCAGCAGTGAATTTTCCCGGAAACAAGGGCAGTTCTTC
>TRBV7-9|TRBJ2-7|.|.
CASSLAVGGGNEQYF
TGTGCCAGCAGCTTAGCTGTAGGGGGCGGGAACGAGCAGTACTTC
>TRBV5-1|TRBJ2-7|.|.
CASSLADLYEQYF
TGCGCCAGCAGCTTGGCCGACTTGTACGAGCAGTACTTC
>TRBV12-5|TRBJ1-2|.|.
CASGLYLWEGRPGANYGYTF
TGTGCTAGTGGTCTCTATTTATGGGAGGGTCGGCCGGGAGCTAACTATGGCTACACCTTC
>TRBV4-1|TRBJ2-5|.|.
CASSPKPAGRWETQYF
TGCGCCAGCAGCCCCAAACCGGCGGGTCGGTGGGAGACCCAGTACTTC
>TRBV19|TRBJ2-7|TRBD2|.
CASSLRLAGLFLRYEQYF
TGTGCCAGTAGTCTAAGACTAGCGGGACTCTTTCTTCGCTACGAGCAGTACTTC
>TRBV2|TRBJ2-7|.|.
CASSPPGRQYF
TGTGCCAGCAGTCCGCCCGGGAGACAGTACTTC
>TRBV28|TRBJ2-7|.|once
CAHSPPAGLSYEQYF
TGTGCCCATAGTCCCCCCGCGGGACTTAGCTACGAGCAGTACTTC
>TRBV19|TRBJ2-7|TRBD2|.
CASSRLAGEFYEQYF
TGTGCCAGTAGCAGACTAGCGGGAGAATTCTACGAGCAGTACTTC
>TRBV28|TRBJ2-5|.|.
CASSLSGRGETQYF
TGTGCCAGCAGTTTATCCGGGAGAGGGGAGACCCAGTACTTC
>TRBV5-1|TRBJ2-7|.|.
CASASYYEQYF
TGCGCCAGCGCTAGCTACTACGAGCAGTACTTC
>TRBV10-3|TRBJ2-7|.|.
CAISDLGTPPYEQYF
TGTGCCATCAGTGATTTGGGAACGCCGCCGTACGAGCAGTACTTC
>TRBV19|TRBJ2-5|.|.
CASSMGTSGTQYF
TGTGCCAGTAGTATGGGGACCTCGGGGACCCAGTACTTC
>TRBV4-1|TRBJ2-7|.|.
CASSQPEAVSYEQYF
TGCGCCAGCAGCCAACCAGAGGCAGTGTCCTACGAGCAGTACTTC
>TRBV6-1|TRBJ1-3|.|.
CASSEAMFPSGNTIYF
TGTGCCAGCAGTGAAGCGATGTTCCCCTCTGGAAACACCATATATTTT
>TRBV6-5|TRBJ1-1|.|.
CASSYGYNTEAFF
TGTGCCAGCAGTTACGGCTACAACACTGAAGCTTTCTTT